These 7 T cell receptor beta chains were all obtained from the same sample, sequenced in a study of cytomegalovirus exposure and HLA in healthy donors. This PCR relied on a set of 60 Vbeta primers and 13 Jbeta primers. Method: immunoSEQ multiplex PCR; TCRdb's copy keeps in-frame clones and lacks some. The table shows over 75,000 clones, with under 75% occurring only once. The sample comprised PBMCs. The receptors were sampled from a human donor in good health.

The chain links TRBV30 to TRBJ2-5; a weak D match, TRBD2 (5 bases). The J call may be in error: the DNA end matches TRBJ2-7 better. The germline gives CDR1 GTSNPN, CDR2 SVGIG (reference sequence). The length of the CDR3 is 13 residues. CDR3: CAWSRASKDEQYF. The CDR3, as DNA: TGTGCCTGGAGTAGGGCTAGCAAAGACGAGCAGTACTTC.

The V call is TRBV6-6, the J call TRBJ1-6; 8 bases are a match to TRBD1. Germline assignment: CDR1 MNHNY and CDR2 SVGAGI (reference sequence). The V gene end was trimmed by 6 bases and the J gene end by 5 bases; junction bases not matched to a gene: 6. The CDR3 sequence is 15 residues long. Written as DNA, the CDR3 is TGTGCCAGCAGGGGGACAGGAGCCAATAATTCACCCCTCCACTTT. Translated: CASRGTGANNSPLHF.

The rearrangement links TRBV5-4 to TRBJ1-6; 8 nucleotides align to TRBD1. With 4 bases clipped from V and 9 bases from J, the junction kept 9 bases outside the gene matches. The CDR3 is 15 amino acids. Germline CDR1 and CDR2: SGHNT and YYREEE (reference sequence). CDR3 region: CASSGTGTGFSPLHF. For the CDR3, the DNA is TGTGCCAGCAGCGGTACAGGGACAGGTTTTTCACCCCTCCACTTT.

This rearrangement joins TRBV5-1 to TRBJ2-1, with 9 nucleotides matching TRBD1. The CDR3 is 15 residues long. CDR1 SGHRS and CDR2 YFSETQ come from the germline V gene. V lost 0 bases, J lost 7 bases, and 5 bases stayed unmatched. In DNA form, the CDR3 reads TGCGCCAGCAGCTTGGGGGACAGGGAGCTTAATGAGCAGTTCTTC. Its protein product is CASSLGDRELNEQFF.

The chain uses TRBV9 and TRBJ2-7; 7 nucleotides line up with TRBD2. This CDR3 is 16 amino acids long. The germline gives CDR1 SGDLS, CDR2 YYNGEE. V lost 7 bases to trimming and J lost 0 bases; unmatched junction nucleotides: 13. CDR3 loop: CASARGGAISSYEQYF. The DNA of the CDR3 is TGTGCCAGCGCCCGGGGAGGGGCAATAAGCTCCTACGAGCAGTACTTC.

Details on this clone: The same CDR3 arises from other DNA sequences in this sample as well. This rearrangement joins TRBV7-9 to TRBJ2-2, with 8 bases lining up with TRBD1. With V trimmed by 6 bases and J by 1 base, 7 bases remained unmatched. Germline-derived CDR1 and CDR2 are SEHNR and FQNEAQ (reference sequence). The CDR3 has 16 amino acids. The CDR3 bases are TGTGCCAGCAGATCTACCACAGGGGGGAACACCGGGGAGCTGTTTTTT. Protein sequence: CASRSTTGGNTGELFF.

The chain links TRBV11-2 to TRBJ1-6; D might be TRBD1 (5 bases). The CDR3 consists of 19 residues. CDR1 is SGHAT, CDR2 FQNNGV, per germline. The V and J ends lost 3 bases and 0 bases respectively, with 18 bases between them. The CDR3 coding sequence is TGTGCCAGCAGCTTTGGTAGGGGTAGATTGAGCTCCTATAATTCACCCCTCCACTTT. It specifies CASSFGRGRLSSYNSPLHF.